This T cell receptor beta chain was sequenced for a study of blood T cell repertoires in COVID-19. About the research overall: Both acute and convalescent COVID-19 samples were obtained from the United States, Italy and Spain.

The data were produced by immunoSEQ multiplex PCR, yet TCRdb's version contains in-frame clones alone and is incomplete. The table records roughly 230,000 clones, about four fifths of them present only once. The sequence was collected from a man aged 45-65 years with active or convalescent COVID-19. The specimen sequenced was peripheral blood.

The CDR3 spells CASSADRGLYGYTF. In DNA form, the CDR3 reads TGTGCCAGCAGCGCAGACAGGGGCCTCTATGGCTACACCTTC. This chain uses TRBV13 with TRBJ1-2, with 8 bases that match TRBD1. Germline V CDR1 and CDR2: PRHDT, FYEKMQ (reference sequence). V shed 5 bases, J shed 4 bases, and the junction held 6 bases outside the gene matches. The CDR3 totals 14 residues. The full variable domain, in which reference TRBV13 and TRBJ1-2 provide the parts outside the CDR3, is AAGVIQSPRHLIKEKRETATLKCYPIPRHDTVYWYQQGPGQDPQFLISFYEKMQSDKGSIPDRFSAQQFSDYHSELNMSSLELGDSALYFCASSADRGLYGYTFGSGTRLTVV.